Presented here are 3 T cell receptor beta chains from one specimen sequenced in a study of post-analysis software for immune sequencing data. Study-wide findings and caveats: Relative to controls, patients had five TRBV segments at higher frequency, with TRBV5-6, TRBV5-1 and TRBV20-1 among these.

These receptors' antigens are unknown. Each TCR beta cDNA library carried unique molecular identifiers. MiXCR, run by TCRdb on the PCR reads, gives a single entry per CDR3 protein. The data show under 650,000 distinct CDR3 sequences, about 40% seen once. The sequenced sample was blood. These receptors originate from a girl between 5 and 17 years old with multiple sclerosis.

This clonotype was counted a few times. The rearrangement links TRBV5-1 to TRBJ2-3, with a possible D match to TRBD2 (5 bases). The ends were cut back, 0 bases at V and 2 bases at J, with 7 bases in the middle. The CDR3 totals 14 residues. CDR1 and CDR2 (germline): SGHRS, YFSETQ. CDR3 region: CASSLERFTDTQYF. The CDR3 DNA is TGCGCCAGCAGCTTGGAGCGGTTCACAGATACGCAGTATTTT.

This clonotype showed up just a few times. The chain has TRBV20-1 and TRBJ2-7; 8 bases line up with TRBD2. The CDR3 spans 14 residues. V lost 6 bases to trimming and J lost 0 bases; unmatched junction nucleotides: 7. Per germline, CDR1 DFQATT and CDR2 SNEGSKA (reference sequence). The CDR3 is CSALSGASSYEQYF. CDR3 sequence (DNA): TGCAGTGCCCTTAGCGGGGCTAGCTCCTACGAGCAGTACTTC.

This clonotype was observed at least ten times. This rearrangement joins TRBV24-1 to TRBJ2-7; TRBD1 or TRBD2 may be the D gene (5 bases each). The CDR3 totals 12 residues. Germline CDR1 and CDR2: KGHDR and SFDVKD. Trimming shortened V by 9 bases and J by 1 base, and 9 bases separated the two germline ends. Written as DNA, the CDR3 is TGTGCCACCGGGGACGGGTCCTACGAGCAGTACTTC. It specifies CATGDGSYEQYF.